What follows describes a single T cell receptor beta chain. This record belongs to a study of blood T cell repertoires in COVID-19. Background on the study: Sources were T cells, B-cell-depleted T cells, or PBMCs; the material itself was cDNA or gDNA.

Profiled with immunoSEQ multiplex PCR; TCRdb holds only in-frame clones, not every one. The sample carries under 150,000 clones, about 85% recorded once. The germline V gene has CDR1 MDHEN and CDR2 SYDVKM. The CDR3 loop spans 14 amino acids. V gave up 2 bases and J gave up 3 bases, with 8 bases separating them. The sequenced sample was peripheral blood. The genes are TRBV28 and TRBJ1-5; tentative D call: TRBD1 (5 bases). This receptor was identified in a man in his fifties with acute or convalescent COVID-19. The CDR3 bases are TGTGCCAGCAGTTTAACAGGCCACAATCAGCCCCAGCATTTT. It yields the protein CASSLTGHNQPQHF.